The clone carrying this T cell receptor (beta chain) came up once. The Seattle site enrolled patients during active infection and followed them longitudinally. Source study methods: Amplification from reference gene primers served as the basis for estimated nucleated cell counts. Sequenced by immunoSEQ multiplex PCR; TCRdb stores in-frame clones only, minus some. V and J calls and clone size come straight from that table; D and trimming were deduced from the DNA. This table holds 200,000 or so clones, 81% found once. This specimen belongs to a study of blood T cell repertoires in COVID-19. Study-level background: Some COVID-19 samples were acute and others convalescent; all came from the United States, Italy and Spain. Sources were T cells, B-cell-depleted T cells, or PBMCs; the material itself was cDNA or gDNA.

Germline V lookup: CDR1 SNHLY, CDR2 FYNNEI. The CDR3 is made up of 13 amino acids. Trimming cost V 0 bases and J 9 bases; bases outside gene matches: 2. The sequencing sample was made of peripheral blood. The chain carries TRBV2 and TRBJ2-1; 7 bases are shared with TRBD1. This TCR was recovered from a woman of 80 years or more with COVID-19, enrolled during active disease. The CDR3 protein is CASSEAPGGEQFF. The CDR3 nucleotides are TGTGCCAGCAGTGAAGCGCCAGGGGGTGAGCAGTTCTTC.